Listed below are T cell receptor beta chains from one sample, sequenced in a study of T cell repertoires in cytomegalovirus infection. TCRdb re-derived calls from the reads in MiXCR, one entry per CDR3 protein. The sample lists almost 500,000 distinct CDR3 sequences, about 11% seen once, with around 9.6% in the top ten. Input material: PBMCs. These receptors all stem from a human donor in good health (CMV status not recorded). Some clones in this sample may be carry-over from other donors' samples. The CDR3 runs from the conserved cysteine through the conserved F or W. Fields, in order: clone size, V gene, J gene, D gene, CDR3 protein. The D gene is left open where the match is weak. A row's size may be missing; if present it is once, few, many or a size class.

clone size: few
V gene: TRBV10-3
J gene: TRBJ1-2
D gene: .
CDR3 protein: CAISSGGGYTF

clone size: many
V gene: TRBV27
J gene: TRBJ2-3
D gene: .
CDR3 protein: CASSSSYSPADTQYF

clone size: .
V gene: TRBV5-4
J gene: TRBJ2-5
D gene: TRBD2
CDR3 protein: CASSLESSGKETQYF

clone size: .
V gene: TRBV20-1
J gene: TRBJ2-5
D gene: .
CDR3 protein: CSARIWGETQYF

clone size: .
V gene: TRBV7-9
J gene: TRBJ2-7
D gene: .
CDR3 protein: CASRSGDYEQYF

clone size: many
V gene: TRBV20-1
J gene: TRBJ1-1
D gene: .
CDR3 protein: CSARGGGPNTEAFF

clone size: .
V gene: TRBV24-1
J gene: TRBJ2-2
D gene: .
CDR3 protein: CATSDSPGAGTGELFF

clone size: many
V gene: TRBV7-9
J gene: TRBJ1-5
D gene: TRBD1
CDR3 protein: CASSPGQDYSNQPQHF

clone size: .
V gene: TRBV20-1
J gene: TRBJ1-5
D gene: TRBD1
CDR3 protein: CSARPAGQPQGPQHF

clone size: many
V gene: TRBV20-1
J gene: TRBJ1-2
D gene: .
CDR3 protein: CSATGLGGYTF

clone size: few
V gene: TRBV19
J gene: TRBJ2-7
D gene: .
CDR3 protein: CASSKGLSYEQYF

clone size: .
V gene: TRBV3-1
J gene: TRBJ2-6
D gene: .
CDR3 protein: CASSPSTGANVLTF

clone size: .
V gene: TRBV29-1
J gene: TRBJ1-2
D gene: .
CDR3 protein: CSVDDSTYGYTF

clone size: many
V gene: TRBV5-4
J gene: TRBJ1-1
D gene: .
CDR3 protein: CASSLFGELNTEAFF

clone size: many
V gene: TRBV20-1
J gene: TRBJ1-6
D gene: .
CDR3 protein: CSARDFGDPIF

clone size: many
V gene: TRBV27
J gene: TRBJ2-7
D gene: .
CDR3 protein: CASSLGPRGEQYF

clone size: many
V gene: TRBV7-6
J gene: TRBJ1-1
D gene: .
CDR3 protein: CASSARTGNTEAFF

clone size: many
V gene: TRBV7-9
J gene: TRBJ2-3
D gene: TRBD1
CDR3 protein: CASSPATGGDADTQYF

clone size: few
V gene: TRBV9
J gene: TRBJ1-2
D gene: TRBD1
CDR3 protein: CASSVGSGGNYGYTF

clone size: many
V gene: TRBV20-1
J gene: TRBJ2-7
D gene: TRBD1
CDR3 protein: CSAPGTGGYEQYF

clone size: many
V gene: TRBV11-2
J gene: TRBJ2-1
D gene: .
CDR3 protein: CASSKGVGGIINEQFF

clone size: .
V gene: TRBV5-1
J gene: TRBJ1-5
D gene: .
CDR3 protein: CASSLDGSSNQPQHF

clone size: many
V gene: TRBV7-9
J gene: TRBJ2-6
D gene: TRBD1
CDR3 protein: CASSSSSGTGILGGANVLTF

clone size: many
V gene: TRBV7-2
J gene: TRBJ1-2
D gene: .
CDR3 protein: CASSLGIGGYTF

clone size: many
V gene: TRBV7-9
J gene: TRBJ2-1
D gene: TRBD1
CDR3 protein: CASSYVTGGSSYNEQFF

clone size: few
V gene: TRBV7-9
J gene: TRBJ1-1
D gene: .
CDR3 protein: CASSLNTGMHTEAFF

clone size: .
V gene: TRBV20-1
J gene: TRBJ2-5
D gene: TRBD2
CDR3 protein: CSAGIIAGSETQYF

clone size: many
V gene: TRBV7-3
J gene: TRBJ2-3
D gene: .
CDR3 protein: CASSSFGDTQYF

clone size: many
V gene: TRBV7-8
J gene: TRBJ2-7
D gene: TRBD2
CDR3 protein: CASASGRNYEQYF

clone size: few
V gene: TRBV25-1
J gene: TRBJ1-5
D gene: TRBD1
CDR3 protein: CASSEYGQGDQPQHF

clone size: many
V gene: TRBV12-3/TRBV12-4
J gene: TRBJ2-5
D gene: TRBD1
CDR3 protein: CASRLGQGEETQYF

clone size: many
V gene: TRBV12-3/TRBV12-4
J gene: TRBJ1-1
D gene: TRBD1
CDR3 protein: CASSLVSQGDTEAFF